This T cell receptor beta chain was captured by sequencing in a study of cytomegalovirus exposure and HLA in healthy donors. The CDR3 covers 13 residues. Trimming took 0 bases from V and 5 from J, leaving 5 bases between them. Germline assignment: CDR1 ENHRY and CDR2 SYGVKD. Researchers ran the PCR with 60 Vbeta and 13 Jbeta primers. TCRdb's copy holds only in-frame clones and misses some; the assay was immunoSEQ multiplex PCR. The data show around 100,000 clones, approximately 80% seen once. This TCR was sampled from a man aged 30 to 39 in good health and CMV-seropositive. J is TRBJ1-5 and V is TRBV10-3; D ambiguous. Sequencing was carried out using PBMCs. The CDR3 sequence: CAISESQDQPQHF. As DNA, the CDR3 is TGTGCCATCAGTGAGTCGCAGGATCAGCCCCAGCATTTT.